This T cell receptor beta chain is from a study of blood T cell repertoires in COVID-19. Study at large: Donors in the United States, Italy and Spain gave samples during acute or convalescent COVID-19. The cDNA or gDNA used as material had been derived from T cells, B-cell-depleted T cells, or PBMCs.

Produced via immunoSEQ multiplex PCR; TCRdb's table is partial and in-frame only. The data hold about 97,000 clones, with about 87% observed a single time. This clone was picked up one time. This receptor was taken from a human donor in a cohort sampled during active COVID-19. Sequenced material: peripheral blood.

This chain's CDR3 is CASRETNIGELFF. The CDR3 nucleotides are TGTGCCAGCAGAGAGACTAATATCGGGGAGCTGTTTTTT. The chain uses TRBV6-5 and TRBJ2-2, with D maybe TRBD2 (5 bases). Per the germline V gene, CDR1 is MNHEY and CDR2 is SVGAGI. The CDR3 is 13 residues long. Trimming cost V 6 bases and J 7 bases, with 12 bases left between them.